Below, 19 T cell receptor beta chains from the same sample are listed, as sequenced in a study of blood T cell repertoires in COVID-19. Sequenced by immunoSEQ multiplex PCR; TCRdb stores in-frame clones only, minus some. The data contain around 63,000 clones, about 86% of them singletons. Sample: peripheral blood. These receptors all come from a woman at least 80 years old with active or convalescent COVID-19.

This rearrangement joins TRBV27 to TRBJ2-7, with D possibly being TRBD1 (6 bases). Germline CDR1 is MNHEY and CDR2 is SMNVEV (reference sequence). The CDR3 contains 13 residues. Trimming cost V 5 bases and J 2 bases, with 10 bases left between them. DNA for the CDR3: TGTGCCAGCAGTCACCAGGGGCCCTACGAGCAGTACTTC. It is translated as CASSHQGPYEQYF.

The chain links TRBV5-5 to TRBJ2-7; TRBD2 aligns across 7 bases. There are 19 residues in the CDR3. V lost 4 bases, J lost 2 bases, and 21 bases stayed unmatched. Germline V gene lookup returns CDR1 SGHKS and CDR2 YYEKEE (reference sequence). CDR3 in DNA: TGTGCCAGCAGCCAACCTCACCGAACCGGGGGGTTCGGGACCTACGAGCAGTACTTC. As protein: CASSQPHRTGGFGTYEQYF.

The chain is built from TRBV4-1 and TRBJ1-1; TRBD1 is a possible D gene (6 bases). V lost 2 bases and J lost 4, with 17 bases in between. Germline V gives CDR1 MGHRA, CDR2 YSYEKL. This CDR3 spans 16 amino acids. Written as DNA, the CDR3 is TGCGCCAGCAGCCAATCCGACCAGGGGCGGGTCACTGAAGCTTTCTTT. It specifies CASSQSDQGRVTEAFF.

This clone was seen only once. The chain joins TRBV5-1 to TRBJ2-3; 7 positions match TRBD1. This CDR3 region has 14 residues. Germline CDR1 is SGHRS and CDR2 is YFSETQ. The ends lost 7 bases at V and 2 bases at J; junction bases unmatched: 7. The CDR3 sequence is CASAGGQNTDTQYF. DNA of the CDR3: TGCGCCAGCGCAGGGGGACAGAACACAGATACGCAGTATTTT.

For this clone: Compared with germline, one end of the junction differs, possibly owing to a read error. The chain uses TRBV7-7 and TRBJ2-3; D is unresolved. Per the germline V gene, CDR1 is SSHAT and CDR2 is FNYEAQ (reference sequence). The CDR3 length is 13 residues. The CDR3 nucleotides read TGTGCTAGCAGCCAACTCCGCACAGATACGCAGTATTTT. It encodes CASSQLRTDTQYF.

The rearrangement links TRBV7-2 to TRBJ2-5; TRBD2 matches 7 bases. This CDR3 contains 14 residues. Germline trimming cut 0 bases from V and 5 bases from J; bases unmatched to any gene: 3. The germline gives CDR1 SGHTA, CDR2 FQGNSA. The CDR3 here is CASSLAGGIETQYF. The CDR3 region has the DNA TGTGCCAGCAGCTTAGCGGGGGGGATCGAGACCCAGTACTTC.

The J gene is TRBJ2-7, the V gene TRBV28, with 14 bases that match TRBD2. CDR1 is MDHEN and CDR2 is SYDVKM in the germline V gene. This CDR3 has 13 residues. After removal of 6 bases from V and 9 bases from J, the junction contained 4 bases not matched to a gene. The CDR3 DNA follows: TGTGCCAGCAGCCAAGGACTAGCGGGGGGGCAGTACTTC. Protein product: CASSQGLAGGQYF.

The chain uses TRBV29-1 and TRBJ2-1; TRBD1 matches 10 bases. With 4 bases clipped from V and 9 bases from J, the junction kept 9 bases outside the gene matches. Germline-derived CDR1 and CDR2 are SQVTM and ANQGSEA. This CDR3 is 14 amino acids long. The CDR3: CSVGAGTGVSEQFF. DNA of the CDR3: TGCAGCGTTGGTGCCGGGACAGGGGTTAGTGAGCAGTTCTTC.

The rearrangement joins TRBV5-1 to TRBJ1-2; the D gene is possibly TRBD1 (5 bases). V was clipped by 4 bases and J by 2 bases, with 9 bases between them. CDR1 is SGHRS, CDR2 YFSETQ, per germline. The CDR3 extends over 13 amino acids. The CDR3 sequence: CASSPQENYGYTF. CDR3 nucleotides: TGCGCCAGCAGCCCACAGGAGAACTATGGCTACACCTTC.

The chain combines TRBV18 with TRBJ1-4; D is undetermined. V shed 3 bases and J shed 4 bases, with 18 bases lying between them. Per germline, CDR1 KGHSH and CDR2 LQKENI. CDR3 length: 17 residues. The CDR3 here is CASSPQRGVRSNEKLFF. DNA for the CDR3: TGTGCCAGCTCACCTCAACGAGGAGTGCGTAGTAATGAAAAACTGTTTTTT.

This clone was seen a handful of times. The chain has TRBV27 and TRBJ2-7; the D gene is possibly TRBD1 (5 bases). V lost 0 bases to trimming and J lost 0 bases, with 15 bases between them. This CDR3 comprises 17 residues. The V gene's germline CDR1 is MNHEY and CDR2 SMNVEV (reference sequence). The CDR3 sequence: CASSLSSRVLSSYEQYF. CDR3 DNA sequence: TGTGCCAGCAGTTTATCCTCCAGGGTGTTATCCTCCTACGAGCAGTACTTC.

The chain recombines TRBV10-3 with TRBJ1-2; TRBD1 agrees at 7 bases. Germline V gene sequence: CDR1 ENHRY, CDR2 SYGVKD. The ends lost 3 bases at V and 4 bases at J; junction bases unmatched: 14. The CDR3 is 17 amino acids. CDR3 loop: CAISDPDQTGTLYGYTF. In DNA form, the CDR3 reads TGTGCCATCAGTGACCCGGACCAGACAGGGACCCTCTATGGCTACACCTTC.

This chain uses TRBV7-9 with TRBJ2-1; 8 bases match TRBD2. Trimming cost V 2 bases and J 6 bases; bases outside gene matches: 6. CDR1 is SEHNR and CDR2 is FQNEAQ in the germline V gene (reference sequence). This CDR3 is built from 15 residues. CDR3 sequence: CASSLHGGASNEQFF. The DNA of the CDR3 is TGTGCCAGCAGCTTACACGGGGGGGCCTCCAATGAGCAGTTCTTC.

This chain joins TRBV7-9 and TRBJ1-1, with D uncertain. This CDR3 contains 14 residues. Germline CDR1 SEHNR, CDR2 FQNEAQ (reference sequence). The V and J ends lost 3 bases and 2 bases respectively, with 10 bases between them. Here the CDR3 reads CASSLEISNTEAFF. CDR3 coding DNA: TGTGCCAGCAGCTTGGAGATTAGTAACACTGAAGCTTTCTTT.

The rearrangement uses TRBV29-1 and TRBJ1-2; D is undetermined. The CDR3 is 14 residues long. The germline gives CDR1 SQVTM, CDR2 ANQGSEA. The V end lost 4 bases, the J end lost 0 bases, and 12 bases lay between the germline ends. CDR3 in DNA: TGCAGCGTTGGATGGTTCACAACTAACTATGGCTACACCTTC. This translates into CSVGWFTTNYGYTF.

V gene TRBV10-1 combines with J gene TRBJ2-7; 7 nucleotides match TRBD1. This CDR3 contains 14 residues. The junction had 1 base not matched to a gene; V was cut back by 2 bases and J by 0 bases. Germline V gene sequence: CDR1 WNHNN, CDR2 SYGVQD (reference sequence). CDR3 region: CASSEGTASYEQYF. CDR3 nucleotides: TGCGCCAGCAGTGAGGGGACAGCCTCCTACGAGCAGTACTTC.

This clone came up a few times. The rearrangement uses TRBV27 and TRBJ2-7; 14 bases agree with TRBD2. Germline trimming cut 6 bases from V and 5 bases from J; bases unmatched to any gene: 6. The CDR3 loop spans 15 amino acids. The germline V gene encodes CDR1 MNHEY and CDR2 SMNVEV (reference sequence). The CDR3 region is CASSLTSGGAHEQYF. Here the CDR3 DNA reads TGTGCCAGCAGCCTGACTAGCGGGGGGGCCCACGAGCAGTACTTC.

This sequence joins TRBV4-1 and TRBJ2-3, with a tentative D call TRBD1 (6 bases). This CDR3 comprises 14 residues. CDR1 and CDR2 (germline): MGHRA, YSYEKL. Between the trimmed V and J ends, which lost 4 bases and 3 bases, there was a span of 11 bases. The CDR3 nucleotides read TGCGCCAGCAGCCGCGGAACAGGGACAGATACGCAGTATTTT. It encodes CASSRGTGTDTQYF.

This CDR3 reads CAISEVEQTQYF. The CDR3 DNA reads as TGTGCCATCAGTGAGGTCGAGCAAACGCAGTATTTT. The V gene is TRBV10-3, the J gene TRBJ2-3; D is unresolved. The CDR3 is made up of 12 amino acids. Germline CDR1 is ENHRY and CDR2 is SYGVKD. The germline V and J ends were trimmed by 2 bases and 9 bases, with 9 bases remaining between them.